This T cell receptor (beta chain) emerged from a study of cytomegalovirus exposure and HLA in healthy donors. The study's findings and limits: Versus the roughly 640-donor mean, an Asian-associated ancestry cluster reportedly showed fewer N-insertions in a later analysis.

With 60 Vbeta and 13 Jbeta primers, the PCR was carried out. Profiling relied on immunoSEQ multiplex PCR, and the TCRdb table lists in-frame clones only, not all of them. The sample includes some 180,000 clones, approximately 84% seen only once; the top ten take 2.9%. The CDR3 extends over 14 amino acids. Trimming removed 5 bases from V and 2 bases from J; junction bases left unmatched: 5. Looked up from germline, CDR1 is GTSNPN and CDR2 is SVGIG (reference sequence). As concerns this clone: The antigen is undetermined.

The source of this sequence is a female donor in good health and CMV-seronegative. The V call is TRBV30, the J call TRBJ2-5; TRBD1 aligns across 10 bases. The sample was PBMCs. CDR3 sequence reads: CAWGQGGRQETQYF. DNA of the CDR3: TGTGCCTGGGGACAGGGGGGACGGCAAGAGACCCAGTACTTC.